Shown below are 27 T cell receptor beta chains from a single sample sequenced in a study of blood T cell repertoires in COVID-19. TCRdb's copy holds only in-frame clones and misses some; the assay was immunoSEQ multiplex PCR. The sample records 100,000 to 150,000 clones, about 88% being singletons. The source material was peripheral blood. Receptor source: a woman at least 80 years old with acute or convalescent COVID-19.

CDR3 sequence reads: CATSDPGQGTDTQYF. CDR3 in DNA: TGTGCCACCAGTGATCCGGGACAGGGGACAGATACGCAGTATTTT. The V and J genes are TRBV24-1 and TRBJ2-3; 10 nucleotides line up with TRBD1. The CDR3 loop spans 15 amino acids. V gave up 3 bases and J gave up 3 bases; unmatched junction bases: 2. CDR1 is KGHDR and CDR2 is SFDVKD in the germline V gene.

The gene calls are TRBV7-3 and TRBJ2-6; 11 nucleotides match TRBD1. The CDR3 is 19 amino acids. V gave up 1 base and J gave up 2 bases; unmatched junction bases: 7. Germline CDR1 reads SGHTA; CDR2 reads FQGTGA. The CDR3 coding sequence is TGTGCCAGCAGCTTAAATTCGGGACAGGGGGGTACTGGGGCCAACGTCCTGACTTTC. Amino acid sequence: CASSLNSGQGGTGANVLTF.

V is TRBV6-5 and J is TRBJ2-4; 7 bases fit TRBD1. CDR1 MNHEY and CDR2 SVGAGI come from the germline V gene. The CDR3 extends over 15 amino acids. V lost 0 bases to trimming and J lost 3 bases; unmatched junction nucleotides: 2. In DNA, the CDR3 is TGTGCCAGCAGTTACTCGTACAGGGGCAAAAACATTCAGTACTTC. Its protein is CASSYSYRGKNIQYF.

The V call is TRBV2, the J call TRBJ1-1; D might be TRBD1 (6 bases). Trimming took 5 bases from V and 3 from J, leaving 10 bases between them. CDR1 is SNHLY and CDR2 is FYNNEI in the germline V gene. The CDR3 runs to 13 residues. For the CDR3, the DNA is TGTGCCAGCAGTCTGGACAGATACACTGAAGCTTTCTTT. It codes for CASSLDRYTEAFF.

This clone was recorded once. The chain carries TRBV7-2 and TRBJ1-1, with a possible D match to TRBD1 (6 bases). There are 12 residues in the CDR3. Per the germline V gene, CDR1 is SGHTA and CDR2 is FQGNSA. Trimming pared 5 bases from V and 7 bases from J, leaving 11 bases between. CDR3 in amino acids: CASSQKTGEAFF. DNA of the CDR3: TGTGCCAGCAGCCAAAAGACAGGTGAAGCTTTCTTT. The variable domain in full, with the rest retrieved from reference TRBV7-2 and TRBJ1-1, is GAGVSQSPSNKVTEKGKDVELRCDPISGHTALYWYRQSLGQGLEFLIYFQGNSAPDKSGLPSDRFSAERTGGSVSTLTIQRTQQEDSAVYLCASSQKTGEAFFGQGTRLTVV.

This chain's CDR3 is CASSKTGQGDGYTF. The CDR3 nucleotides are TGTGCCAGCAGCAAGACAGGACAGGGGGACGGCTACACCTTC. V is TRBV21-1 and J is TRBJ1-2; TRBD1 reflects the table's D call only, with no check against the DNA. TRBV21-1 is reported as a pseudogene. There are 14 residues in the CDR3.

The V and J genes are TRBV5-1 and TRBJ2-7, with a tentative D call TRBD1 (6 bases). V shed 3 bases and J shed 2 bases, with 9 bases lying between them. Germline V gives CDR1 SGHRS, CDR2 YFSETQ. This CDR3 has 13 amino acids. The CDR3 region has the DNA TGCGCCAGCAGCTCTGGGACACCCTACGAGCAGTACTTC. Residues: CASSSGTPYEQYF.

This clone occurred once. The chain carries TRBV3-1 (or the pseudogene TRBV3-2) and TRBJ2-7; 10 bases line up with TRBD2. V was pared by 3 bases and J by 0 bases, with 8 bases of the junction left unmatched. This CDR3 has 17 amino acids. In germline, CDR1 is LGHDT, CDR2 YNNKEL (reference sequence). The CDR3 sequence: CASSQALSSGGSYEQYF. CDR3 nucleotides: TGTGCCAGCAGCCAGGCCCTTTCTAGCGGGGGCTCCTACGAGCAGTACTTC.

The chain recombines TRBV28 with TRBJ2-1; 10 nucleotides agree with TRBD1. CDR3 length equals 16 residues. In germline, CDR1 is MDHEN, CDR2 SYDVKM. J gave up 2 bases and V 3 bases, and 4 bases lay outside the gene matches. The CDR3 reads CASSFTGTGAYNEQFF. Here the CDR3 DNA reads TGTGCCAGCAGTTTCACCGGGACAGGGGCCTACAATGAGCAGTTCTTC.

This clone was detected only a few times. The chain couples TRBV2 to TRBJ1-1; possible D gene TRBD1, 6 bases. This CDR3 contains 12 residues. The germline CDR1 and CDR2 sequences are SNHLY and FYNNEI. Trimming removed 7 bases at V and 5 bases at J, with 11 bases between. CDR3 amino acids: CASIRGGTEAFF. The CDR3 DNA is TGTGCCAGCATCAGGGGTGGGACTGAAGCTTTCTTT.

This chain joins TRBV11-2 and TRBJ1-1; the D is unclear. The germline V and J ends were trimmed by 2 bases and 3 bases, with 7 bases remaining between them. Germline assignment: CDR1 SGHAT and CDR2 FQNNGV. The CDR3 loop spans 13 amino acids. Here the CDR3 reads CASSLTGYTEAFF. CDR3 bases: TGTGCCAGCAGCTTAACGGGATACACTGAAGCTTTCTTT.

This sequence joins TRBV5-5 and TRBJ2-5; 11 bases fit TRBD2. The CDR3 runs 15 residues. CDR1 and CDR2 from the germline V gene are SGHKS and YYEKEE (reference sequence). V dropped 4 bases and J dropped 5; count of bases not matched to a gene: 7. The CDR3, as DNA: TGTGCCAGCAGCACTGGCGCTAGCGGGGGGGAGACCCAGTACTTC. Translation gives CASSTGASGGETQYF.

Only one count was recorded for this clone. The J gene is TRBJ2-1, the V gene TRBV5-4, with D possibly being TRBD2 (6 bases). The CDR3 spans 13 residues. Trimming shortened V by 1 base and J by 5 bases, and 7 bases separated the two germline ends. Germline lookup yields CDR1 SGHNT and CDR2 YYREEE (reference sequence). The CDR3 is CASSLRTNNEQFF. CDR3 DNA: TGTGCCAGCAGCTTGAGGACTAACAATGAGCAGTTCTTC.

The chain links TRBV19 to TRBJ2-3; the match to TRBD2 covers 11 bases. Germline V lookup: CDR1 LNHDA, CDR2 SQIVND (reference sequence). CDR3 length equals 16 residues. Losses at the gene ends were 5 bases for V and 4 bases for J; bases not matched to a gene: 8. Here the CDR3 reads CASSALLAGESDTQYF. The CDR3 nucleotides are TGTGCCAGTAGTGCCTTACTAGCGGGAGAGTCAGATACGCAGTATTTT.

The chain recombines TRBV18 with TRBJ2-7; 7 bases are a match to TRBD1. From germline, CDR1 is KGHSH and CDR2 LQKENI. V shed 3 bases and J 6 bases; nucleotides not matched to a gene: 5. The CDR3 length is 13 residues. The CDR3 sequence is CASSPGTASEQYF. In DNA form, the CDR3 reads TGTGCCAGCTCACCCGGGACAGCCTCCGAGCAGTACTTC.

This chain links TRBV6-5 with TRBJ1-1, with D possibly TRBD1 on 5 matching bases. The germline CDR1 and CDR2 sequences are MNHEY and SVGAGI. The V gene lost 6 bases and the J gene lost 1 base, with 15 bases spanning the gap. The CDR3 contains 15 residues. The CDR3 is CASRGRSQGNTEAFF. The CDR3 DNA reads TGTGCCAGCAGGGGGAGGTCGCAGGGGAACACTGAAGCTTTCTTT.

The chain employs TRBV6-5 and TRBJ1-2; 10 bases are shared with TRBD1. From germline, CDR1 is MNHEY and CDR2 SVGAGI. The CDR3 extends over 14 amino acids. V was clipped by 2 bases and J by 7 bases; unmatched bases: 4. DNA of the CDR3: TGTGCCAGCAGTTACCGGGACAGGGGTTTTGGCTACACCTTC. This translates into CASSYRDRGFGYTF.

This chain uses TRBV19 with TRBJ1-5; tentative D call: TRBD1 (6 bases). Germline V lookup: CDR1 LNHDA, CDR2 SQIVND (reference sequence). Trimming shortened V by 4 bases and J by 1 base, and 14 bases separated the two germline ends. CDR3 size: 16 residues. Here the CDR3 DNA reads TGTGCCAGTAGTAGGACAGCATTTTTGAGCAATCAGCCCCAGCATTTT. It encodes CASSRTAFLSNQPQHF.

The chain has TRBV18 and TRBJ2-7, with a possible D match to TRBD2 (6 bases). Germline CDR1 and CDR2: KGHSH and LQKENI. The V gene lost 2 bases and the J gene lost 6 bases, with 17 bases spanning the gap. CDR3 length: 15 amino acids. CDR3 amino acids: CASSPGSGRATEQYF. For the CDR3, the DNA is TGTGCCAGCTCACCAGGTAGCGGCCGCGCAACCGAGCAGTACTTC.

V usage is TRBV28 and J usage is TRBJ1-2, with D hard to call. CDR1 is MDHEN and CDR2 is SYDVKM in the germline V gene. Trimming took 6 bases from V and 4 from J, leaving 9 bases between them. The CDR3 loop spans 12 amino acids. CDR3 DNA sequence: TGTGCCAGCAGCTGGGGAGGCTATGGCTACACCTTC. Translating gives CASSWGGYGYTF.

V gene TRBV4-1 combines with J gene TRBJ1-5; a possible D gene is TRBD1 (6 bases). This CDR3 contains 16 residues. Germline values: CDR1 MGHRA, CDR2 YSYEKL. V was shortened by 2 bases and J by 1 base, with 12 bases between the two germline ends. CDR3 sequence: CASSQIQGMSNQPQHF. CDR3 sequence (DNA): TGCGCCAGCAGCCAAATACAGGGTATGAGCAATCAGCCCCAGCATTTT.

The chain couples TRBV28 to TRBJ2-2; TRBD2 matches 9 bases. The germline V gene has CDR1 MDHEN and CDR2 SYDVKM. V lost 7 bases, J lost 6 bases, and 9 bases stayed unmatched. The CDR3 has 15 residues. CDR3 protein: CASKSGGRAAGELFF. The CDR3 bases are TGTGCCAGCAAGTCCGGCGGGAGGGCCGCCGGGGAGCTGTTTTTT.

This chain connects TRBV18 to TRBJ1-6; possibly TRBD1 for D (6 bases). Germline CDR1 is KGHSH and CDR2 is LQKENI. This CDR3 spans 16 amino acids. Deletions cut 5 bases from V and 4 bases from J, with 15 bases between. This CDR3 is CASSNQPGQYNSPLHF. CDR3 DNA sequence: TGTGCCAGCTCAAATCAGCCCGGACAGTATAATTCACCCCTCCACTTT.

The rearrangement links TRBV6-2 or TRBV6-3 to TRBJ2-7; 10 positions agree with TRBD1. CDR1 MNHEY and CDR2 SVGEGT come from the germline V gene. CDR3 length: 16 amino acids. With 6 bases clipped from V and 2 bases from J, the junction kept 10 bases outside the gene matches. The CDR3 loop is CASSRNPGQGTYEQYF. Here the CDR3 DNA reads TGTGCCAGCAGCCGAAACCCGGGACAGGGGACCTACGAGCAGTACTTC.

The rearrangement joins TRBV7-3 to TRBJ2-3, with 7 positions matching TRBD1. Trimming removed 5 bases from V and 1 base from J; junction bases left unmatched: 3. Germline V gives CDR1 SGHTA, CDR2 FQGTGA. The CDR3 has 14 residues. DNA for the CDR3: TGTGCCAGCAGCCAGGGGACAGGCACAGATACGCAGTATTTT. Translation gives CASSQGTGTDTQYF.

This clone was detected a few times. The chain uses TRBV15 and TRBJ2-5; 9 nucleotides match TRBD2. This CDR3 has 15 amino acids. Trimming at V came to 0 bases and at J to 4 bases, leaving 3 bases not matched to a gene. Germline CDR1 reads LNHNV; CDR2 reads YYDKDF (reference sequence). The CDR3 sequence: CATSRDELAGETQYF. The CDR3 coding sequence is TGTGCCACCAGCAGAGATGAACTAGCGGGAGAGACCCAGTACTTC. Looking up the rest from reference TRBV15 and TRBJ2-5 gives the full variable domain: DAMVIQNPRYQVTQFGKPVTLSCSQTLNHNVMYWYQQKSSQAPKLLFHYYDKDFNNEADTPDNFQSRRPNTSFCFLDIRSPGLGDTAMYLCATSRDELAGETQYFGPGTRLLVL.

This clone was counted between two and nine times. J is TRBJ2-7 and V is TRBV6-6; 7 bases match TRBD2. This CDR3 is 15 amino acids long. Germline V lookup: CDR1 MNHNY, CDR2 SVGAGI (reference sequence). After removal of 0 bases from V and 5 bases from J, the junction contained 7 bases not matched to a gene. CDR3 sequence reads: CASSYSRGVQDEQYF. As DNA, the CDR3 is TGTGCCAGCAGTTACTCACGGGGGGTCCAGGACGAGCAGTACTTC.